Listed here is a single TCR beta chain. Its antigen is not identified. At the DNA level, this CDR3 is encoded by other sequences in the same sample as well. Several immunoSEQ plates received, in even portions, the genomic DNA of each subset. Sorted-subset replicate PCR reactions contained roughly 200 ng DNA, corresponding to around 30,000 T cell genomes. Clones were read by immunoSEQ multiplex PCR, and TCRdb kept only the in-frame ones, dropping some. The sample has some 2,000,000 clones, about 95% seen once. As defined, naive CD8 cells were CD45RO-negative and positively selected for CCR7, with terminally differentiated effector memory CD45RA+ cells excluded. This sample is drawn from a study of shared clonotypes between healthy human individuals. On the study more broadly: Used for every donor were three CD4 naive, three CD4 memory, two CD8 naive and one CD8 memory plate.

Germline V gene sequence: CDR1 SGDLS, CDR2 YYNGEE. V lost 1 base, J lost 4 bases, and 1 base stayed unmatched. CDR3 length: 14 residues. Whole-study findings and limits: Donor clonotype sharing was expected to depend on sequencing depth.

The chain links TRBV9 to TRBJ2-5; 10 bases match TRBD2. The TCR comes from a man between 18 and 35 years old in good health. Sequencing used naive CD8+ T cells sorted from blood. Here the CDR3 reads CASSVLAGVETQYF. The CDR3 DNA sequence: TGTGCCAGCAGCGTACTAGCGGGGGTAGAGACCCAGTACTTC.